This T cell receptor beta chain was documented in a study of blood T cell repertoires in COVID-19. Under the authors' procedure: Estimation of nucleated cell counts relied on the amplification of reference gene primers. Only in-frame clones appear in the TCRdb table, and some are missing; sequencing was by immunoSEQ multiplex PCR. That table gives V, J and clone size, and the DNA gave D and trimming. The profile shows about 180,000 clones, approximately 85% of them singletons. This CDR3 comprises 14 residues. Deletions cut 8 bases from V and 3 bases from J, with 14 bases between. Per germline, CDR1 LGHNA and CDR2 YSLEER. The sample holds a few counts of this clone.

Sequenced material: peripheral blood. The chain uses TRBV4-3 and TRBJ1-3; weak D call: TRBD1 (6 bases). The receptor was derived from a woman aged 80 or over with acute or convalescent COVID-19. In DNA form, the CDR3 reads TGCGCCAGCTCACCGACAGGAGGTGGAAACACCATATATTTT. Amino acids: CASSPTGGGNTIYF.